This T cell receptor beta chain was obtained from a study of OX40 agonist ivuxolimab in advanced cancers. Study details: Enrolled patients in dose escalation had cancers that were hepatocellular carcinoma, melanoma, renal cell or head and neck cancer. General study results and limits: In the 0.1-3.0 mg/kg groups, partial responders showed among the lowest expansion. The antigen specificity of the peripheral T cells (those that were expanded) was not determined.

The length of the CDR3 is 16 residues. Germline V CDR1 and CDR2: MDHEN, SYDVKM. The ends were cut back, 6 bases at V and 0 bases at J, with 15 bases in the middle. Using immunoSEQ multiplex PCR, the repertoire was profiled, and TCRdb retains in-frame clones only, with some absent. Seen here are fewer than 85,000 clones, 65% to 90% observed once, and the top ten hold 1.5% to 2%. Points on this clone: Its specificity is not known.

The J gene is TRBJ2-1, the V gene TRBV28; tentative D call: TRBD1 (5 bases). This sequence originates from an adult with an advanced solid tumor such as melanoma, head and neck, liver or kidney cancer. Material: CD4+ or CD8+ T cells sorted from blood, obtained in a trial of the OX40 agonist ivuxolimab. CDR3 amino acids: CASRLRQISSYNEQFF. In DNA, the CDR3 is TGTGCCAGCAGACTCAGACAGATCTCCTCCTACAATGAGCAGTTCTTC.